Presented here are 13 T cell receptor beta chains from one specimen sequenced in a study of identifying expanded T cells in peripheral blood. Only in-frame clones appear in the TCRdb table, and some are missing; sequencing was by immunoSEQ multiplex PCR. There are 100,000 to 150,000 clones in the sample; 75% to 90% occur only once, and roughly 7.9% lies in the top ten. Sequencing was performed on blood. The receptors here all came from a person aged 18 to 75 in good health.

This chain connects TRBV7-9 to TRBJ2-7; D is unclear. Trimming took off 5 bases at V and 3 bases at J, with 5 bases between the two ends. The CDR3 is made up of 11 amino acids. Germline V lookup: CDR1 SEHNR, CDR2 FQNEAQ (reference sequence). CDR3 sequence reads: CASSVIYEQYF. Here the CDR3 DNA reads TGTGCCAGCAGCGTAATCTACGAGCAGTACTTC.

The rearrangement joins TRBV6-5 to TRBJ2-7; D gene unclear. Germline V gene data show CDR1 as MNHEY and CDR2 as SVGAGI. Trimming left V 0 bases short and J 0 bases short, with 3 bases between. The length of the CDR3 is 13 residues. CDR3: CASSYSGSYEQYF. The CDR3 bases are TGTGCCAGCAGTTACTCCGGCTCCTACGAGCAGTACTTC.

V gene TRBV5-1 combines with J gene TRBJ2-1, with D possibly TRBD2 on 6 matching bases. This CDR3 has 15 residues. Trimming stripped 0 bases from V and 5 bases from J, with 12 bases between. Looked up from germline, CDR1 is SGHRS and CDR2 is YFSETQ. CDR3: CASSLVGGTDNEQFF. The CDR3 coding sequence is TGCGCCAGCAGCTTGGTGGGGGGTACGGACAATGAGCAGTTCTTC. The full variable domain, its missing parts supplied by reference TRBV5-1 and TRBJ2-1, is KAGVTQTPRYLIKTRGQQVTLSCSPISGHRSVSWYQQTPGQGLQFLFEYFSETQRNKGNFPGRFSGRQFSNSRSEMNVSTLELGDSALYLCASSLVGGTDNEQFFGPGTRLTVL.

The chain combines TRBV19 with TRBJ1-5; D gene uncertain. Looked up from germline, CDR1 is LNHDA and CDR2 is SQIVND (reference sequence). The CDR3 consists of 17 residues. The germline V and J ends were trimmed by 3 bases and 0 bases, with 15 bases remaining between them. For the CDR3, the DNA is TGTGCCAGTAGTATTTCGACACCTGAAGGTAGCAATCAGCCCCAGCATTTT. Translating it yields CASSISTPEGSNQPQHF.

The genes are TRBV21-1 and TRBJ2-1; the D call of TRBD1 is as the table states it, not checked on the DNA. TRBV21-1 is a pseudogene. This CDR3 has 16 amino acids. The CDR3 loop reads CASSKRTENSYNEQFF. CDR3 bases: TGTGCCAGCAGCAAAAGGACAGAAAACTCCTACAATGAGCAGTTCTTC.

This chain joins TRBV19 and TRBJ2-2; unclear D gene. The CDR3 contains 16 residues. Germline V gene data show CDR1 as LNHDA and CDR2 as SQIVND (reference sequence). Trimming left V 3 bases short and J 4 bases short, with 15 bases between. The chain's CDR3 is CASSMSASYGTGELFF. CDR3 nucleotides: TGTGCCAGTAGTATGTCAGCCTCCTATGGCACCGGGGAGCTGTTTTTT.

The chain combines TRBV25-1 with TRBJ1-2, with D perhaps matching TRBD1 (5 bases). CDR1 and CDR2 (germline): MGHDK, SYGVNS. The ends were cut back, 2 bases at V and 3 bases at J, with 16 bases in the middle. The CDR3 consists of 16 residues. The DNA for the CDR3 is TGTGCCAGCAGTGAAGGCGGGCAGGGTTGGGACTATGGCTACACCTTC. Its translation: CASSEGGQGWDYGYTF.

The chain carries TRBV5-1 and TRBJ2-1; 9 nucleotides agree with TRBD2. The CDR3 sequence is 18 residues long. Germline CDR1 SGHRS, CDR2 YFSETQ. Losses at the gene ends were 5 bases for V and 1 base for J; bases not matched to a gene: 13. CDR3 sequence: CASSWTALAGVSYNEQFF. DNA of the CDR3: TGCGCCAGCAGTTGGACAGCCTTAGCGGGAGTATCCTACAATGAGCAGTTCTTC. The whole variable domain, remainder taken from reference TRBV5-1 and TRBJ2-1, is KAGVTQTPRYLIKTRGQQVTLSCSPISGHRSVSWYQQTPGQGLQFLFEYFSETQRNKGNFPGRFSGRQFSNSRSEMNVSTLELGDSALYLCASSWTALAGVSYNEQFFGPGTRLTVL.

V and J are TRBV2 and TRBJ1-3, with D perhaps TRBD1 (6 bases). V gave up 8 bases and J gave up 0 bases, with 14 bases separating them. There are 15 residues in the CDR3. Germline CDR1 and CDR2: SNHLY and FYNNEI. CDR3 sequence reads: CASDDRTHSGNTIYF. In DNA, the CDR3 is TGTGCCAGCGACGACAGGACTCACTCTGGAAACACCATATATTTT.

This chain connects TRBV7-3 to TRBJ2-1, with D maybe TRBD2 (6 bases). Per germline, CDR1 SGHTA and CDR2 FQGTGA. CDR3 length: 16 amino acids. Trimming removed 5 bases at V and 2 bases at J, with 16 bases between. CDR3 sequence: CASSPTSSATYNEQFF. The DNA for the CDR3 is TGTGCCAGCAGCCCAACCTCTAGCGCCACCTACAATGAGCAGTTCTTC.

The chain couples TRBV27 to TRBJ1-2; D is perhaps TRBD1 (6 bases). The CDR3 runs to 16 residues. Deletions cut 2 bases from V and 3 bases from J, with 16 bases between. Germline CDR1 MNHEY, CDR2 SMNVEV (reference sequence). The CDR3 sequence: CASSLGWGRWDYGYTF. The CDR3 DNA reads as TGTGCCAGCAGTTTAGGATGGGGGCGCTGGGACTATGGCTACACCTTC.

This sequence joins TRBV27 and TRBJ1-4; TRBD1 is a possible D gene (6 bases). This CDR3 region has 15 residues. Germline CDR1 is MNHEY and CDR2 is SMNVEV (reference sequence). With 2 bases removed from V and 8 bases from J, the gap between germline ends came to 15 bases. CDR3 coding DNA: TGTGCCAGCAGTTTAGGGGGGGCCGCAGGGGAAAAACTGTTTTTT. This codes for CASSLGGAAGEKLFF.

The chain combines TRBV5-6 with TRBJ2-7, with 8 bases identical to TRBD1. The CDR3 is 14 residues long. Germline loops: CDR1 SGHDT, CDR2 YYEEEE. V lost 1 base, J lost 7 bases, and 7 bases stayed unmatched. In DNA form, the CDR3 reads TGTGCCAGCAGCTTGCGGCAGGGGGCGGGGGAGCAGTACTTC. Translation: CASSLRQGAGEQYF.